This passage covers 23 T cell receptor beta chains from one sample sequenced in a study of blood T cell repertoires in COVID-19. Some clones are missing from TCRdb's copy, which holds only in-frame ones; the method was immunoSEQ multiplex PCR. The table records roughly 100,000 clones, less than 90% of them present only once. The sequenced sample consisted of peripheral blood. Receptors originate from a woman of 80 years or more with acute or convalescent COVID-19.

The chain has TRBV19 and TRBJ1-2; D ambiguous. V lost 4 bases to trimming and J lost 5 bases, with 14 bases between them. The CDR3 extends over 14 amino acids. CDR1 LNHDA and CDR2 SQIVND come from the germline V gene (reference sequence). The CDR3 nucleotides are TGTGCCAGTAGTACTGACGACAACCGTTATGGCTACACCTTC. Translated, it gives CASSTDDNRYGYTF.

The chain combines TRBV4-1 with TRBJ2-3; TRBD2 aligns across 8 bases. This CDR3 spans 15 amino acids. Germline V lookup: CDR1 MGHRA, CDR2 YSYEKL. With 0 bases clipped from V and 8 bases from J, the junction kept 7 bases outside the gene matches. This chain's CDR3 is CASSQDGGARGTQYF. DNA of the CDR3: TGCGCCAGCAGCCAAGACGGGGGGGCGCGGGGTACGCAGTATTTT.

The rearrangement uses TRBV18 and TRBJ2-7; TRBD1 is a possible D gene (6 bases). Germline CDR1 is KGHSH and CDR2 is LQKENI. Trimming removed 0 bases at V and 2 bases at J, with 11 bases between. CDR3 length: 15 amino acids. The CDR3 DNA reads as TGTGCCAGCTCACCACCAGGGGCAGGGGCCTACGAGCAGTACTTC. Translation: CASSPPGAGAYEQYF.

This sequence joins TRBV5-1 and TRBJ1-5, with D hard to call. Germline V gene data show CDR1 as SGHRS and CDR2 as YFSETQ. V dropped 8 bases and J dropped 4 bases, with 16 bases sitting between them. The CDR3 runs to 14 residues. CDR3 coding DNA: TGCGCCAGGGGTCAGCGCAATGGTAATCAGCCCCAGCATTTT. Translation: CARGQRNGNQPQHF. The full variable domain, with the rest looked up from reference TRBV5-1 and TRBJ1-5, is KAGVTQTPRYLIKTRGQQVTLSCSPISGHRSVSWYQQTPGQGLQFLFEYFSETQRNKGNFPGRFSGRQFSNSRSEMNVSTLELGDSALYLCARGQRNGNQPQHFGDGTRLSIL.

This chain links TRBV7-2 with TRBJ1-6, with 10 bases identical to TRBD1. The V gene end was trimmed by 5 bases and the J gene end by 9 bases; junction bases not matched to a gene: 4. The CDR3 covers 14 residues. Germline V gene sequence: CDR1 SGHTA, CDR2 FQGNSA. The DNA for the CDR3 is TGTGCCAGCAGCGCCGGGACAGGGGTTTCACCCCTCCACTTT. It codes for CASSAGTGVSPLHF.

The V gene is TRBV9, the J gene TRBJ2-1, with no clear D. The CDR3 has 16 residues. Germline V gene data show CDR1 as SGDLS and CDR2 as YYNGEE. V lost 3 bases and J lost 7, with 20 bases in between. In nucleotides, the CDR3 is TGTGCCAGCAGCGCCTCCGTCGCCTCCCGGGTGAATGAGCAGTTCTTC. This gives the protein CASSASVASRVNEQFF. Full variable domain (missing parts from reference TRBV9 and TRBJ2-1): DSGVTQTPKHLITATGQRVTLRCSPRSGDLSVYWYQQSLDQGLQFLIQYYNGEERAKGNILERFSAQQFPDLHSELNLSSLELGDSALYFCASSASVASRVNEQFFGPGTRLTVL.

This sequence joins TRBV18 and TRBJ2-7; tentative D call: TRBD1 (6 bases). This CDR3 comprises 14 residues. Deletions cut 3 bases from V and 3 bases from J, with 12 bases between. The germline gives CDR1 KGHSH, CDR2 LQKENI. The CDR3 reads CASSPGQGFYEQYF. CDR3 sequence (DNA): TGTGCCAGCTCACCTGGGCAGGGGTTCTACGAGCAGTACTTC. Based on the CDR3 plus reference TRBV18 and TRBJ2-7, the full variable domain is NAGVMQNPRHLVRRRGQEARLRCSPMKGHSHVYWYRQLPEEGLKFMVYLQKENIIDESGMPKERFSAEFPKEGPSILRIQQVVRGDSAAYFCASSPGQGFYEQYFGPGTRLTVT.

This rearrangement joins TRBV2 to TRBJ1-5, with D perhaps matching TRBD1 (5 bases). CDR1 and CDR2 from the germline V gene are SNHLY and FYNNEI. The CDR3 runs 13 residues. Between the trimmed V and J ends, which lost 6 bases and 9 bases, there was a span of 15 bases. CDR3 in amino acids: CASSVDIFWPQHF. CDR3 nucleotides: TGTGCCAGCAGCGTGGACATCTTTTGGCCCCAGCATTTT.

This clone came up a few times. Other DNA sequences within the sample encode an identical CDR3. The gene calls are TRBV3-1 (or the pseudogene TRBV3-2) and TRBJ1-3; 7 nucleotides match TRBD1. Germline V gene sequence: CDR1 LGHDT, CDR2 YNNKEL (reference sequence). The CDR3 has 15 residues. Trimming removed 4 bases from V and 0 bases from J; junction bases left unmatched: 3. In DNA form, the CDR3 reads TGTGCCAGCAGCCGCGGGACAGTCTCTGGAAACACCATATATTTT. Amino acids: CASSRGTVSGNTIYF.

This clone was observed once. The gene calls are TRBV5-4 and TRBJ1-1, with a tentative D call TRBD1 (5 bases). Germline V gene lookup returns CDR1 SGHNT and CDR2 YYREEE (reference sequence). CDR3 size: 16 residues. Between the trimmed V and J ends, which lost 0 bases and 0 bases, there was a span of 12 bases. In DNA form, the CDR3 reads TGTGCCAGCAGCTTGGGTGGAGGGGCCTTGAACACTGAAGCTTTCTTT. Protein sequence: CASSLGGGALNTEAFF.

V and J are TRBV7-2 and TRBJ1-3; D is unclear. The germline V and J ends were trimmed by 0 bases and 4 bases, with 13 bases remaining between them. This CDR3 spans 16 amino acids. Germline loops: CDR1 SGHTA, CDR2 FQGNSA. CDR3 DNA sequence: TGTGCCAGCAGCTTAGCGTCCGGGAGGAAGGGAAACACCATATATTTT. Encoded protein: CASSLASGRKGNTIYF.

The V gene is TRBV12-3 or TRBV12-4, the J gene TRBJ1-2; perhaps TRBD1 as D (6 bases). The ends were cut back, 6 bases at V and 4 bases at J, with 12 bases in the middle. The CDR3 is made up of 13 amino acids. For the CDR3, the DNA is TGTGCCAGCAGCGTACAGGGCGGCTATGGCTACACCTTC. This codes for CASSVQGGYGYTF.

This chain joins TRBV4-1 and TRBJ2-1; tentatively, D is TRBD2 (6 bases). Trimming left V 0 bases short and J 4 bases short, with 13 bases between. In germline, CDR1 is MGHRA, CDR2 YSYEKL. The CDR3 is 16 amino acids. For the CDR3, the DNA is TGCGCCAGCAGCCAAGAGTGGCTAGCGCGTTACAATGAGCAGTTCTTC. Encoded protein: CASSQEWLARYNEQFF.

The genes are TRBV11-2 and TRBJ2-7; TRBD2 might be the D (6 bases). The CDR3 is 14 amino acids. CDR1 is SGHAT, CDR2 FQNNGV, per germline. With 5 bases removed from V and 5 bases from J, the gap between germline ends came to 16 bases. The CDR3 DNA reads TGTGCCAGCAGCCTCAGACTAGACACCCACGAGCAGTACTTC. Encoded protein: CASSLRLDTHEQYF.

The chain employs TRBV7-8 and TRBJ2-7, with a possible D match to TRBD1 (5 bases). CDR3 size: 15 residues. V was shortened by 4 bases and J by 2 bases, with 15 bases between the two germline ends. The V gene's germline CDR1 is SGHVS and CDR2 FQNEAQ. The CDR3 DNA sequence: TGTGCCAGCAGCTACGACAGCCTGATGACCTACGAGCAGTACTTC. Translating gives CASSYDSLMTYEQYF. Drawing the rest from reference TRBV7-8 and TRBJ2-7, the complete variable domain is GAGVSQSPRYKVAKRGQDVALRCDPISGHVSLFWYQQALGQGPEFLTYFQNEAQLDKSGLPSDRFFAERPEGSVSTLKIQRTQQEDSAVYLCASSYDSLMTYEQYFGPGTRLTVT.

V is TRBV6-6 and J is TRBJ1-5, with D possibly matching TRBD1 (6 bases). CDR1 is MNHNY, CDR2 SVGAGI, per germline (reference sequence). The V end lost 5 bases, the J end lost 6 bases, and 14 bases lay between the germline ends. The CDR3 runs to 14 residues. The CDR3 DNA is TGTGCCAGCAGTGACCAGGGGTTGGGTCAGCCCCAGCATTTT. This gives the protein CASSDQGLGQPQHF.

The rearrangement uses TRBV29-1 and TRBJ1-1; D is unresolved. Germline V CDR1 and CDR2: SQVTM, ANQGSEA. V lost 5 bases, J lost 3 bases, and 13 bases lay in between. The CDR3 contains 13 residues. CDR3 amino acids: CSVRSKLDTEAFF. As DNA, the CDR3 is TGCAGCGTTCGGAGTAAACTGGACACTGAAGCTTTCTTT.

The chain joins TRBV19 to TRBJ1-6, with 9 positions matching TRBD1. Germline-derived CDR1 and CDR2 are LNHDA and SQIVND (reference sequence). Losses at the gene ends were 6 bases for V and 5 bases for J; bases not matched to a gene: 5. CDR3 length equals 15 residues. The CDR3 DNA sequence: TGTGCCAGTAGAACAGGGGGCGGCCATAATTCACCCCTCCACTTT. Its protein product is CASRTGGGHNSPLHF.

This clone has more than one count but fewer than ten. V is TRBV5-8 and J is TRBJ1-2, with 7 bases identical to TRBD1. The V and J ends lost 0 bases and 0 bases, in that order; junction bases with no gene match: 2. This CDR3 comprises 15 residues. CDR1 is SGHTS, CDR2 YDEGEE, per germline. CDR3 DNA sequence: TGTGCCAGCAGCTTGGCAGGGACAGCTAACTATGGCTACACCTTC. This codes for CASSLAGTANYGYTF.

The chain employs TRBV2 and TRBJ2-7; possible D gene TRBD2, 6 bases. The CDR3 runs to 15 residues. V was trimmed by 6 bases and J by 3 bases, leaving 18 bases between them. Per the germline V gene, CDR1 is SNHLY and CDR2 is FYNNEI. The CDR3 protein is CASRERVGEVYEQYF. In DNA, the CDR3 is TGTGCCAGCAGAGAACGGGTAGGGGAGGTCTACGAGCAGTACTTC.

The CDR3 nucleotides are TGTGCCAGCAGCTACAGGGGAACGACGGGCAATCAGCCCCAGCATTTT. Translation: CASSYRGTTGNQPQHF. V is TRBV5-8 and J is TRBJ1-5; 7 bases line up with TRBD1. CDR1 is SGHTS and CDR2 is YDEGEE in the germline V gene. Germline trimming cut 3 bases from V and 2 bases from J; bases unmatched to any gene: 8. CDR3 size: 16 residues.

The chain employs TRBV11-3 and TRBJ2-5; no firm D call. The germline CDR1 and CDR2 sequences are SGHNT and YENEEA. The CDR3 is 14 amino acids. The V and J ends lost 5 bases and 4 bases respectively, with 14 bases between them. CDR3 sequence reads: CASSPVPGLETQYF. The DNA of the CDR3 is TGTGCCAGCAGCCCAGTCCCAGGATTAGAGACCCAGTACTTC.

This clone has a handful of counts. The chain has TRBV30 and TRBJ2-6; 9 bases agree with TRBD1. V lost 6 bases and J lost 1; bases outside the gene matches: 10. Germline assignment: CDR1 GTSNPN and CDR2 SVGIG (reference sequence). The CDR3 runs to 17 residues. As DNA, the CDR3 is TGTGCCTGTGCCCGGGACAGGGCTAGGTCTGGGGCCAACGTCCTGACTTTC. Translating gives CACARDRARSGANVLTF.